These T cell receptor beta chains were read from a single sample in a study of beta chain features in type 1 diabetes. Assay: immunoSEQ multiplex PCR; the TCRdb copy retains only in-frame clones and omits some. Of nearly 350,000 clones listed, approximately 10% are singletons. Sequenced material: central memory CD4+ T cells from blood. The receptor source for this set is a man under 40 with type 1 diabetes. The CDR3 runs from the conserved cysteine through the conserved F or W. A D gene is named only where the DNA matches it firmly. Only part of the rows carry a size: once, few, many, or a class if the clone is expanded.

. . TRBJ2-2 TRBV27 CASSFIVTGELFF TGTGCCAGCAGTTTCATCGTCACCGGGGAGCTGTTTTTT
TRBD1 many TRBJ2-1 TRBV9 CASSPRDRSNEQFF TGTGCCAGCAGCCCGAGGGACAGGTCCAATGAGCAGTTCTTC
TRBD2 . TRBJ2-3 TRBV7-2 CASSLVGGNTQYF TGTGCCAGCAGCTTAGTGGGGGGGAATACGCAGTATTTT
. . TRBJ2-1 TRBV6-6 CASSYSTVINEQFF TGTGCCAGCAGTTACTCGACAGTAATCAATGAGCAGTTCTTC
. . TRBJ1-5 TRBV2 CASRGRGPQHF TGTGCCAGCAGGGGGCGCGGGCCCCAGCATTTT
. few TRBJ1-1 TRBV7-6 CASSLESLGEAFF TGTGCCAGCAGCTTAGAGTCCCTAGGGGAAGCTTTCTTT
. few TRBJ2-3 TRBV6-1 CASSEVVRQADTQYF TGTGCCAGCAGTGAAGTAGTTCGGCAGGCGGATACGCAGTATTTT
TRBD1 few TRBJ1-2 TRBV6-6 CASRTGTNYGYTF TGTGCCAGCCGGACAGGGACTAACTATGGCTACACCTTC
TRBD1 few TRBJ2-5 TRBV9 CASSVGTGGQETQYF TGTGCCAGCAGCGTGGGGACAGGGGGCCAGGAGACCCAGTACTTC
. . TRBJ2-3 TRBV5-6 CASSFSTLSTDTQYF TGTGCCAGCAGCTTCTCGACACTTAGCACAGATACGCAGTATTTT
. few TRBJ1-2 TRBV7-9 CASSLEQGAYGYTF TGTGCCAGCAGCTTAGAACAGGGTGCCTATGGCTACACCTTC
. many TRBJ2-3 TRBV5-8 CASSFRWAGEDTQYF TGTGCCAGCAGCTTTAGGTGGGCTGGCGAAGATACGCAGTATTTT
. few TRBJ2-4 TRBV5-5 CASSRDGKNIQYF TGTGCCAGCAGCCGGGACGGTAAAAACATTCAGTACTTC
. . TRBJ1-5 TRBV5-6 CASSLAQPQHF TGTGCCAGCAGCTTGGCCCAGCCCCAGCATTTT
. . TRBJ2-7 TRBV2 CASSDESGPYEQYF TGTGCCAGCAGTGACGAGTCAGGGCCGTACGAGCAGTACTTC
TRBD1 few TRBJ2-3 TRBV5-1 CASSAWTGGQISDTQYF TGCGCCAGCAGCGCCTGGACAGGGGGCCAAATCTCAGATACGCAGTATTTT
. . TRBJ1-1 TRBV29-1 CSTLEGGGTEAFF TGCAGCACCCTTGAGGGTGGGGGCACTGAAGCTTTCTTT
TRBD1 . TRBJ1-2 TRBV9 CASSVEMGRTGNGYTF TGTGCCAGCAGCGTAGAGATGGGGCGGACAGGGAATGGCTACACCTTC
TRBD2 . TRBJ2-3 TRBV5-4 CASSFPTSPKTDTQYF TGTGCCAGCAGCTTTCCGACTAGCCCGAAGACAGATACGCAGTATTTT
. . TRBJ1-2 TRBV20-1 CSVPGYGYTF TGCAGTGTCCCGGGTTATGGCTACACCTTC
. few TRBJ2-5 TRBV14 CASSRATRETQYF TGTGCCAGCAGCCGGGCTACACGAGAGACCCAGTACTTC
. . TRBJ1-6 TRBV5-1 CASRKTGSSYNSPLHF TGCGCCAGCCGGAAGACGGGCAGCTCCTATAATTCACCCCTCCACTTT
. few TRBJ1-2 TRBV7-9 CASTHRVNPYGYTF TGTGCCAGCACCCACAGGGTGAATCCCTATGGCTACACCTTC
. . TRBJ1-6 TRBV6-5 CASSYSEGRNSPLHF TGTGCCAGCAGTTACTCGGAGGGACGGAATTCACCCCTCCACTTT
. many TRBJ1-1 TRBV7-2 CASSPERGGTEAFF TGTGCCAGCAGCCCCGAGAGGGGCGGCACTGAAGCTTTCTTT
TRBD2 . TRBJ2-3 TRBV14 CASSQDLAGTADTQYF TGTGCCAGCAGCCAAGATCTAGCGGGGACCGCAGATACGCAGTATTTT
. few TRBJ2-3 TRBV7-2 CASSLSPGTDTQYF TGTGCCAGCAGCTTATCTCCAGGTACAGATACGCAGTATTTT
TRBD2 few TRBJ2-7 TRBV6-1 CASSETSGLYEQYF TGTGCCAGCAGTGAGACTAGCGGCCTCTACGAGCAGTACTTC
TRBD1 . TRBJ1-1 TRBV20-1 CSALQGQEAFF TGCAGTGCCCTTCAGGGACAGGAAGCTTTCTTT
. few TRBJ1-6 TRBV6-5 CASSPGMGAHSPLHF TGTGCCAGCAGTCCGGGGATGGGGGCCCATTCACCCCTCCACTTT
. few TRBJ1-1 TRBV18 CASSPMTGNTEAFF TGTGCCAGCTCACCGATGACAGGGAACACTGAAGCTTTCTTT
. few TRBJ2-5 TRBV7-6 CASSWDVETQYF TGTGCCAGCAGTTGGGACGTGGAGACCCAGTACTTC
. . TRBJ2-1 TRBV11-2 CASSRRDLSPYNEQFF TGTGCCAGCAGCCGGAGGGACCTAAGCCCCTACAATGAGCAGTTCTTC
TRBD1 . TRBJ1-2 TRBV6-6 CASSFRTGGVNYGYTF TGTGCCAGCAGCTTCCGGACAGGGGGGGTAAACTATGGCTACACCTTC
. many TRBJ2-1 TRBV2 CASSDDTRGNEQFF TGTGCCAGCAGTGATGACACGAGGGGCAATGAGCAGTTCTTC
. . TRBJ2-5 TRBV7-7 CASSPGSQETQYF TGTGCTAGCAGCCCGGGTTCCCAAGAGACCCAGTACTTC
. many TRBJ1-5 TRBV9 CASSVDREKGNQPQHF TGTGCCAGCAGCGTAGACAGGGAGAAGGGCAATCAGCCCCAGCATTTT
. . TRBJ2-3 TRBV4-1 CASSQALVGEEQYF TGCGCCAGCAGCCAGGCGTTAGTTGGGGAAGAGCAGTATTTT
. few TRBJ1-1 TRBV7-2 CASSLGGTLTEAFF TGTGCCAGCAGCTTAGGAGGGACACTCACTGAAGCTTTCTTT
TRBD1 . TRBJ2-7 TRBV6-6 CASSFEGQLYEQYF TGTGCCAGCAGTTTCGAGGGACAGCTCTACGAGCAGTACTTC
TRBD1 . TRBJ2-7 TRBV10-3 CAIQRTGSSYEQYF TGTGCCATCCAACGGACAGGGAGCTCCTACGAGCAGTACTTC
. . TRBJ1-3 TRBV19 CASSPYAAIGFSGNTIYF TGTGCCAGTAGTCCCTATGCGGCTATCGGCTTCTCTGGAAACACCATATATTTT
. few TRBJ2-7 TRBV20-1 CSSTGTYEQYF TGCAGTTCGACAGGTACCTACGAGCAGTACTTC
TRBD1 . TRBJ1-3 TRBV7-2 CASSPRMRQGAGNTIYF TGTGCCAGCAGCCCCCGAATGCGACAGGGCGCTGGAAACACCATATATTTT
. few TRBJ1-2 TRBV2 CASSRENYGYTF TGTGCCAGCAGCCGGGAAAACTATGGCTACACCTTC
. . TRBJ2-5 TRBV19 CASSFGQFAQETQYF TGTGCCAGTAGTTTCGGACAATTTGCCCAAGAGACCCAGTACTTC